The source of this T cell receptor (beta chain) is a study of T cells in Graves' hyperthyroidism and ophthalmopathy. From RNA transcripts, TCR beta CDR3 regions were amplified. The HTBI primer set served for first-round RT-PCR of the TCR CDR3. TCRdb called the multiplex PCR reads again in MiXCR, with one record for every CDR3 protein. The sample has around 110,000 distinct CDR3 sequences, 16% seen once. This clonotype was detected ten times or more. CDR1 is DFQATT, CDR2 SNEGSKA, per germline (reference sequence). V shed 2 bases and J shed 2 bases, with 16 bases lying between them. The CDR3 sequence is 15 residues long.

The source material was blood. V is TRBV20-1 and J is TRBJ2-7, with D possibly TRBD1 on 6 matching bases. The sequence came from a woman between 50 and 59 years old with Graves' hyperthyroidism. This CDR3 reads CSARRPGQEPYEQYF. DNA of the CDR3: TGCAGTGCTAGAAGACCGGGACAAGAACCCTACGAGCAGTACTTC.